The 26 T cell receptor beta chains in this list originate from one sample, sequenced in a study of cytomegalovirus exposure and HLA in healthy donors. The repertoire was sequenced with immunoSEQ multiplex PCR; TCRdb's copy has only in-frame clones and lacks some. In the table there are approximately 99,000 clones, roughly 84% of which are singletons. Specimen: PBMCs. The source is a young woman in good health and CMV-seronegative.

The chain is built from TRBV30 and TRBJ2-2; D remains unclear. This CDR3 spans 14 amino acids. Per the germline V gene, CDR1 is GTSNPN and CDR2 is SVGIG (reference sequence). Trimming took off 2 bases at V and 7 bases at J, with 14 bases between the two ends. The CDR3 region is CAWSPYRDIGELFF. The CDR3 bases are TGTGCCTGGAGTCCATACCGAGATATCGGGGAGCTGTTTTTT.

This clone was seen more than once but under ten times. The chain recombines TRBV14 with TRBJ1-6; D is uncertain. The CDR3 totals 16 residues. V was shortened by 1 base and J by 9 bases, with 16 bases between the two germline ends. Germline CDR1 SGHDN, CDR2 FVKESK. This CDR3 is CASSQGGGLGSSPLHF. Here the CDR3 DNA reads TGTGCCAGCAGCCAAGGAGGAGGGCTGGGTAGTTCACCCCTCCACTTT.

The chain links TRBV2 to TRBJ1-5; D possibly corresponds to TRBD1 (6 bases). CDR1 is SNHLY, CDR2 FYNNEI, per germline. Between the trimmed V and J ends, which lost 4 bases and 7 bases, there was a span of 14 bases. The CDR3 is 14 residues long. For the CDR3, the DNA is TGTGCCAGCAGTGGGCAGGGGCAGGAGCAGCCCCAGCATTTT. This sequence encodes CASSGQGQEQPQHF.

The gene calls are TRBV13 and TRBJ2-2; the match to TRBD1 covers 7 bases. The CDR3 consists of 16 residues. Looked up from germline, CDR1 is PRHDT and CDR2 is FYEKMQ (reference sequence). Trimming cost V 4 bases and J 5 bases; bases outside gene matches: 10. The CDR3 spells CASSSTGTARTGELFF. DNA of the CDR3: TGTGCCAGCAGCTCTACCGGGACAGCGAGAACCGGGGAGCTGTTTTTT.

The count of this clone is one. The chain carries TRBV13 and TRBJ1-2; D gene unclear. The CDR3 extends over 12 amino acids. V was clipped by 0 bases and J by 7 bases, with 6 bases between them. Germline-derived CDR1 and CDR2 are PRHDT and FYEKMQ (reference sequence). CDR3 nucleotides: TGTGCCAGCAGCTTAGGGATCAGTGGCTACACCTTC. Protein: CASSLGISGYTF.

This chain connects TRBV19 to TRBJ2-3; D uncertain. V was shortened by 1 base and J by 2 bases, with 7 bases between the two germline ends. The CDR3 is made up of 14 amino acids. Looked up from germline, CDR1 is LNHDA and CDR2 is SQIVND (reference sequence). In nucleotides, the CDR3 is TGTGCCAGTAGTATAGGGGCCTACACAGATACGCAGTATTTT. Translation gives CASSIGAYTDTQYF. The full variable domain, rest sourced from reference TRBV19 and TRBJ2-3, is DGGITQSPKYLFRKEGQNVTLSCEQNLNHDAMYWYRQDPGQGLRLIYYSQIVNDFQKGDIAEGYSVSREKKESFPLTVTSAQKNPTAFYLCASSIGAYTDTQYFGPGTRLTVL.

The V gene is TRBV27, the J gene TRBJ1-6, with 8 positions matching TRBD1. The V segment lost 3 bases and the J segment 7 bases; nucleotides outside the gene matches: 5. The CDR3 has 15 amino acids. CDR1 and CDR2 from the germline V gene are MNHEY and SMNVEV (reference sequence). For the CDR3, the DNA is TGTGCCAGCAGTTTCCCGACAGGGGTGAATTCACCCCTCCACTTT. Its protein is CASSFPTGVNSPLHF.

The CDR3 nucleotides are TGCGCCAGCAGGGAGGGCGACAATCAGCCCCAGCATTTT. Translation gives CASREGDNQPQHF. V is TRBV5-1 and J is TRBJ1-5; D not certain. This CDR3 has 13 residues. The germline V gene encodes CDR1 SGHRS and CDR2 YFSETQ. Trimming cost V 5 bases and J 3 bases, with 9 bases left between them.

V gene TRBV19 combines with J gene TRBJ2-1; D gene uncertain. The germline CDR1 and CDR2 sequences are LNHDA and SQIVND (reference sequence). The CDR3 extends over 11 amino acids. Trimming took 5 bases from V and 10 from J, leaving 9 bases between them. Written as DNA, the CDR3 is TGTGCCAGTAGTCCAGGCGAGGAGCAGTTCTTC. Amino acids: CASSPGEEQFF.

This chain joins TRBV7-9 and TRBJ2-3; D not certain. Between the trimmed V and J ends, which lost 0 bases and 2 bases, there was a span of 9 bases. Looked up from germline, CDR1 is SEHNR and CDR2 is FQNEAQ (reference sequence). The CDR3 has 15 residues. CDR3 region: CASSLANSNTDTQYF. The CDR3 coding sequence is TGTGCCAGCAGCTTAGCGAACTCAAACACAGATACGCAGTATTTT.

The chain uses TRBV4-2 and TRBJ1-1; 11 bases align to TRBD1. Germline CDR1 reads LGHNA; CDR2 reads YNFKEQ. V shed 1 base, J shed 7 bases, and the junction held 14 bases outside the gene matches. The CDR3 covers 18 residues. Here the CDR3 DNA reads TGTGCCAGCAGCCAAGGCTCCGGACAGGGGGCGGTTATAGGTGAAGCTTTCTTT. Encoded protein: CASSQGSGQGAVIGEAFF.

The V call is TRBV5-1, the J call TRBJ2-2; TRBD1 agrees at 8 bases. This CDR3 has 15 residues. In germline, CDR1 is SGHRS, CDR2 YFSETQ. V shed 7 bases and J 4 bases; nucleotides not matched to a gene: 9. CDR3 region: CASFRDRGSTGELFF. In DNA, the CDR3 is TGCGCCAGCTTCCGAGACAGGGGAAGCACCGGGGAGCTGTTTTTT.

This chain's CDR3 is CASSQDVAGFQETQYF. In DNA form, the CDR3 reads TGCGCCAGCAGCCAAGACGTAGCGGGGTTCCAAGAGACCCAGTACTTC. The rearrangement joins TRBV4-1 to TRBJ2-5; 8 bases agree with TRBD2. The junction had 4 bases not matched to a gene; V was cut back by 0 bases and J by 1 base. Germline V gene sequence: CDR1 MGHRA, CDR2 YSYEKL. This CDR3 has 16 residues.

This chain uses TRBV4-1 with TRBJ2-1; possibly TRBD2 for D (6 bases). Per germline, CDR1 MGHRA and CDR2 YSYEKL. V shed 1 base and J shed 3 bases, with 16 bases lying between them. The CDR3 has 17 residues. This CDR3 is CASSQVPSGLVYNEQFF. CDR3 sequence (DNA): TGCGCCAGCAGCCAAGTTCCCTCGGGACTCGTCTACAATGAGCAGTTCTTC.

This chain uses TRBV7-3 with TRBJ1-1; D may be TRBD1 (5 bases). Germline CDR1 is SGHTA and CDR2 is FQGTGA. V was clipped by 2 bases and J by 6 bases, with 10 bases between them. The CDR3 runs to 13 residues. The CDR3 loop is CASSLGGTAEAFF. CDR3 nucleotides: TGTGCCAGCAGCTTAGGAGGGACGGCTGAAGCTTTCTTT. Combining the CDR3 with reference TRBV7-3 and TRBJ1-1 gives the whole variable domain GAGVSQTPSNKVTEKGKYVELRCDPISGHTALYWYRQSLGQGPEFLIYFQGTGAADDSGLPNDRFFAVRPEGSVSTLKIQRTERGDSAVYLCASSLGGTAEAFFGQGTRLTVV.

This clone appeared once. The chain couples TRBV6-4 to TRBJ1-1; 7 bases match TRBD1. V was pared by 6 bases and J by 5 bases, with 9 bases of the junction left unmatched. CDR3 length: 14 residues. CDR1 and CDR2 from the germline V gene are MRHNA and SNTAGT. The CDR3 nucleotides are TGTGCCAGCAGGACAGGGTTCGAGAGTACTGAAGCTTTCTTT. It codes for CASRTGFESTEAFF.

The chain uses TRBV28 and TRBJ2-3; 9 bases line up with TRBD2. This CDR3 region has 14 residues. From germline, CDR1 is MDHEN and CDR2 SYDVKM. V lost 7 bases and J lost 4; bases outside the gene matches: 6. CDR3 DNA sequence: TGTGCCAGCAAAGGCGGGGGGGCCCCAGATACGCAGTATTTT. This codes for CASKGGGAPDTQYF.

V and J are TRBV28 and TRBJ1-6, with TRBD1 identical over 7 bases. CDR3 size: 16 residues. Germline assignment: CDR1 MDHEN and CDR2 SYDVKM. V lost 6 bases and J lost 7; bases outside the gene matches: 12. The CDR3 region has the DNA TGTGCCAGCAGCCCACTCGACCTACAGGGGAATTCACCCCTCCACTTT. This gives the protein CASSPLDLQGNSPLHF. Drawing the rest from reference TRBV28 and TRBJ1-6, the complete variable domain is DVKVTQSSRYLVKRTGEKVFLECVQDMDHENMFWYRQDPGLGLRLIYFSYDVKMKEKGDIPEGYSVSREKKERFSLILESASTNQTSMYLCASSPLDLQGNSPLHFGNGTRLTVT.

The V gene is TRBV29-1, the J gene TRBJ1-3; TRBD1 is a possible D gene (5 bases). CDR1 and CDR2 (germline): SQVTM, ANQGSEA. Trimming pared 3 bases from V and 1 base from J, leaving 13 bases between. This CDR3 spans 15 amino acids. The CDR3 sequence: CSVDTGRPSGNTIYF. CDR3 DNA: TGCAGCGTTGATACAGGCAGGCCTTCTGGAAACACCATATATTTT.

This clone was seen repeatedly, ten times or more. The CDR3 sequence: CASGLVSGSMASTEAFF. The CDR3 nucleotides read TGTGCTAGTGGTTTGGTATCGGGATCCATGGCCAGCACTGAAGCTTTCTTT. This rearrangement joins TRBV12-5 to TRBJ1-1; D not certain. Germline V gene data show CDR1 as LGHNT and CDR2 as FRNRAP. The V and J ends lost 0 bases and 4 bases respectively, with 18 bases between them. CDR3 length: 17 amino acids.

The chain has TRBV19 and TRBJ2-1; 10 bases fit TRBD1. Germline values: CDR1 LNHDA, CDR2 SQIVND (reference sequence). J was trimmed by 3 bases and V by 5 bases; bases with no gene match: 4. CDR3 size: 15 residues. The CDR3 region is CASSVGQGGYNEQFF. The DNA of the CDR3 is TGTGCCAGTAGTGTCGGACAGGGGGGCTACAATGAGCAGTTCTTC.

The J gene is TRBJ1-4, the V gene TRBV27; D ambiguous. V lost 3 bases to trimming and J lost 10 bases, with 12 bases between them. Germline CDR1 MNHEY, CDR2 SMNVEV (reference sequence). The CDR3 length is 13 residues. Here the CDR3 DNA reads TGTGCCAGCAGTTTGGAGGGTTCTGGAAAACTGTTTTTT. The encoded protein is CASSLEGSGKLFF. Based on the CDR3 plus reference TRBV27 and TRBJ1-4, the full variable domain is EAQVTQNPRYLITVTGKKLTVTCSQNMNHEYMSWYRQDPGLGLRQIYYSMNVEVTDKGDVPEGYKVSRKEKRNFPLILESPSPNQTSLYFCASSLEGSGKLFFGSGTQLSVL.

This clone was found a few times. It is likely a read error: a sequence one base away is far more abundant. The chain joins TRBV6-1 to TRBJ1-1; the D is unclear. The V end was cut by 3 bases, the J end by 0 bases, with 5 bases between. The length of the CDR3 is 13 residues. Germline CDR1 and CDR2: MNHNS and SASEGT. The CDR3 is CASSDGVNTEAFF. As DNA, the CDR3 is TGTGCCAGCAGTGACGGAGTGAACACTGAAGCTTTCTTT.

This chain links TRBV6-5 with TRBJ1-5; 8 bases align to TRBD1. Germline V CDR1 and CDR2: MNHEY, SVGAGI. V dropped 0 bases and J dropped 7; count of bases not matched to a gene: 5. The CDR3 sequence is 15 residues long. CDR3 coding DNA: TGTGCCAGCAGTTACTCGGGACAGGCGGACCAGCCCCAGCATTTT. Its protein is CASSYSGQADQPQHF.

The genes are TRBV9 and TRBJ2-7; D unclear. The CDR3 extends over 14 amino acids. The V end was cut by 4 bases, the J end by 1 base, with 12 bases between. Germline V gene data show CDR1 as SGDLS and CDR2 as YYNGEE. CDR3 coding DNA: TGTGCCAGCAGCCCCCCCGGGTTTTCCTACGAGCAGTACTTC. This gives the protein CASSPPGFSYEQYF.

This clone showed up just once. This chain joins TRBV6-5 and TRBJ1-1; perhaps TRBD1 as D (5 bases). V lost 7 bases to trimming and J lost 11 bases, with 20 bases between them. CDR1 and CDR2 from the germline V gene are MNHEY and SVGAGI. The CDR3 sequence is 13 residues long. The CDR3 loop is CASTNGGNGKAFF. The CDR3 region has the DNA TGTGCCAGCACTAACGGGGGTAACGGAAAGGCTTTCTTT.